The 15 T cell receptor beta chains listed next were all sequenced from one sample in a study of post-analysis software for immune sequencing data. Study-wide results and limits: The study found TRBV5-6, TRBV5-1 and TRBV20-1 among five or six TRBV segments more frequent in patients than controls.

Their cognate antigens are unknown. The library was made from cDNA and included unique molecular identifiers. TCRdb independently ran MiXCR on the PCR reads; one entry per CDR3 protein. The sample carries approximately 570,000 distinct CDR3 sequences, around 40% recorded once. Material: blood. The receptor source for this set is a girl under 18 with multiple sclerosis.

CDR3 in DNA: TGTGCCAGCAGCCCCCGAGGACAGCTCTATGGCTACACCTTC. It is translated as CASSPRGQLYGYTF. The gene calls are TRBV7-2 and TRBJ1-2; D perhaps matches TRBD1 (6 bases). This CDR3 region has 14 residues. Germline-derived CDR1 and CDR2 are SGHTA and FQGNSA. Trimming shortened V by 5 bases and J by 4 bases, and 14 bases separated the two germline ends.

The chain is built from TRBV6-6 and TRBJ2-7; TRBD2 matches 8 bases. CDR3 length: 15 amino acids. Germline CDR1 MNHNY, CDR2 SVGAGI (reference sequence). Unmatched junction bases numbered 10, after V lost 5 bases and J lost 4 bases. CDR3 protein: CASSPRERGRYEQYF. In DNA form, the CDR3 reads TGTGCCAGCAGTCCTAGGGAGCGGGGGAGGTACGAGCAGTACTTC.

The table lists this clonotype with a few counts. The V call is TRBV4-1, the J call TRBJ1-2; TRBD1 is a possible D gene (6 bases). CDR3 length: 14 residues. The V gene lost 6 bases and the J gene lost 1 base, with 12 bases spanning the gap. Germline loops: CDR1 MGHRA, CDR2 YSYEKL. CDR3 residues: CASRPHRDNYGYTF. The DNA for the CDR3 is TGCGCCAGCAGACCCCACAGGGATAACTATGGCTACACCTTC.

In its sample, this clonotype was seen a few times. The chain employs TRBV20-1 and TRBJ2-7, with TRBD2 matching 14 bases. The V gene's germline CDR1 is DFQATT and CDR2 SNEGSKA (reference sequence). With V trimmed by 5 bases and J by 6 bases, 9 bases remained unmatched. The CDR3 is made up of 15 amino acids. In nucleotides, the CDR3 is TGCAGTGCTCCTCGGACTAGCGGGGGGCCCCGCGAGCAGTACTTC. Amino acids: CSAPRTSGGPREQYF.

The V call is TRBV29-1, the J call TRBJ1-1, with D perhaps matching TRBD1 (6 bases). Trimming took off 5 bases at V and 1 base at J, with 14 bases between the two ends. This CDR3 has 14 amino acids. From germline, CDR1 is SQVTM and CDR2 ANQGSEA. The CDR3 here is CSVHRVLGNTEAFF. CDR3 coding DNA: TGCAGCGTTCACAGGGTCCTTGGGAACACTGAAGCTTTCTTT.

This clonotype has only a few counts. The V and J genes are TRBV10-3 and TRBJ2-5; D perhaps matches TRBD1 (6 bases). In germline, CDR1 is ENHRY, CDR2 SYGVKD. The CDR3 is 16 residues long. The V end was cut by 0 bases, the J end by 2 bases, with 13 bases between. CDR3 protein: CAISESEGVGQETQYF. The CDR3 nucleotides read TGTGCCATCAGTGAGTCTGAGGGGGTCGGACAAGAGACCCAGTACTTC.

The V gene is TRBV27, the J gene TRBJ1-5; 9 nucleotides align to TRBD1. The CDR3 is 14 amino acids. V shed 6 bases and J 1 base; nucleotides not matched to a gene: 1. CDR1 MNHEY and CDR2 SMNVEV come from the germline V gene (reference sequence). The CDR3 bases are TGTGCCAGCAGAGACAGGGGGAGCAATCAGCCCCAGCATTTT. It specifies CASRDRGSNQPQHF.

This sequence joins TRBV3-1 and TRBJ2-7; the match to TRBD2 covers 12 bases. The germline V gene has CDR1 LGHDT and CDR2 YNNKEL (reference sequence). Losses at the gene ends were 1 base for V and 11 bases for J; bases not matched to a gene: 6. The CDR3 is made up of 14 amino acids. The CDR3, as DNA: TGTGCCAGCAGCCAAGGGACTAGCGGGGCTGGGGAGTACTTC. Amino acids: CASSQGTSGAGEYF.

A single count supports this clonotype. The gene calls are TRBV6-1 and TRBJ2-1, with D possibly called TRBD1 or TRBD2 (6 bases each). V was trimmed by 5 bases and J by 7 bases, leaving 21 bases between them. CDR1 is MNHNS, CDR2 SASEGT, per germline. The CDR3 runs 16 residues. The CDR3 here is CASSFRTAIGGNEQFF. DNA for the CDR3: TGTGCCAGCAGTTTTCGGACGGCAATAGGGGGGAATGAGCAGTTCTTC.

The J gene is TRBJ2-4, the V gene TRBV29-1; 7 nucleotides align to TRBD2. The last part of the DNA fits TRBJ2-5 better; the J call may be wrong. The germline V gene has CDR1 SQVTM and CDR2 ANQGSEA. The CDR3 has 17 amino acids. CDR3 bases: TGCAGCGTCCAAAGGCCTCTAGCGGAGATGTACCAAGAGACCCAGTACTTC. Amino acid sequence: CSVQRPLAEMYQETQYF.

In its sample, this clonotype was seen a few times. The chain combines TRBV2 with TRBJ2-7; a weak D match, TRBD2 (5 bases). The germline V gene has CDR1 SNHLY and CDR2 FYNNEI. The germline V and J ends were trimmed by 4 bases and 2 bases, with 9 bases remaining between them. This CDR3 comprises 13 residues. In nucleotides, the CDR3 is TGTGCCAGCAGTGGATCAGCGGCCTACGAGCAGTACTTC. Translating it yields CASSGSAAYEQYF.

This clonotype has more than one count but fewer than ten. The chain recombines TRBV5-1 with TRBJ2-3; 11 bases are a match to TRBD1. V lost 3 bases and J lost 3; bases outside the gene matches: 3. Germline-derived CDR1 and CDR2 are SGHRS and YFSETQ. CDR3 size: 15 residues. CDR3 bases: TGCGCCAGCAGCTGGACAGGGGGCAGTACAGATACGCAGTATTTT. Its translation is CASSWTGGSTDTQYF.

This chain uses TRBV12-3 or TRBV12-4 with TRBJ1-5; weak D call: TRBD1 (5 bases). The V gene lost 6 bases and the J gene lost 5 bases, with 11 bases spanning the gap. There are 13 residues in the CDR3. CDR3 nucleotides: TGTGCCAGCAGCCCACAGGATTATCAGCCCCAGCATTTT. Its translation is CASSPQDYQPQHF.

This clonotype was picked up a small number of times. The rearrangement joins TRBV7-2 to TRBJ1-5, with TRBD1 matching over 8 bases. V gave up 8 bases and J gave up 5 bases; unmatched junction bases: 11. Germline lookup yields CDR1 SGHTA and CDR2 FQGNSA. This CDR3 is built from 15 residues. The CDR3 sequence is CASRRRQGLHQPQHF. The CDR3 region has the DNA TGTGCCAGCCGACGGAGACAGGGGCTGCATCAGCCCCAGCATTTT.

This clonotype was detected a few times. The V and J genes are TRBV7-9 and TRBJ2-7; D gene unclear. CDR3 length equals 12 residues. V gave up 3 bases and J gave up 6 bases, with 9 bases separating them. CDR1 and CDR2 (germline): SEHNR, FQNEAQ (reference sequence). CDR3 DNA: TGTGCCAGCAGCTTCCCATCAGGCGAGCAGTACTTC. It encodes CASSFPSGEQYF.